The 26 T cell receptor beta chains below were found in one sample sequenced in a study of OX40 agonist ivuxolimab in advanced cancers. TCRdb's table, derived via immunoSEQ multiplex PCR, lists solely in-frame clones and lacks some. The table lists fewer than 45,000 clones, around 74% of them singletons. The sample consisted of CD4+ or CD8+ T cells sorted from blood, taken in a trial of the OX40 agonist ivuxolimab. Receptor source: an adult with an advanced solid tumor such as melanoma, head and neck, liver or kidney cancer.

The V call is TRBV4-1, the J call TRBJ1-3, with D perhaps TRBD1 (5 bases). V was pared by 3 bases and J by 0 bases, with 9 bases between. This CDR3 has 15 amino acids. Germline V CDR1 and CDR2: MGHRA, YSYEKL. The CDR3 sequence is CASSQAGGSGNTIYF. CDR3 in DNA: TGCGCCAGCAGCCAGGCGGGGGGCTCTGGAAACACCATATATTTT.

In this sample, this clone turned up once. The chain has TRBV27 and TRBJ2-3; TRBD2 matches 16 bases. Germline V gene lookup returns CDR1 MNHEY and CDR2 SMNVEV (reference sequence). J lost 10 bases, V lost 6 bases, and 7 bases had no gene match. The CDR3 length is 15 residues. CDR3 nucleotide sequence: TGTGCCAGCAGATCCGGGACTAGCGGGGGGGCGGCGCAGTATTTT. This sequence encodes CASRSGTSGGAAQYF.

This clone was picked up a small number of times. V and J are TRBV30 and TRBJ1-1; D not certain. V was clipped by 4 bases and J by 4 bases, with 13 bases between them. The length of the CDR3 is 13 residues. The germline V gene has CDR1 GTSNPN and CDR2 SVGIG (reference sequence). In nucleotides, the CDR3 is TGTGCCTGGAAGGCAGGAATTTTCACTGAAGCTTTCTTT. This encodes CAWKAGIFTEAFF. Full variable domain (outside the CDR3, taken from reference TRBV30 and TRBJ1-1): SQTIHQWPATLVQPVGSPLSLECTVEGTSNPNLYWYRQAAGRGLQLLFYSVGIGQISSEVPQNLSASRPQDRQFILSSKKLLLSDSGFYLCAWKAGIFTEAFFGQGTRLTVV.

The chain links TRBV7-2 to TRBJ2-5, with 7 bases aligning to TRBD1. This CDR3 comprises 15 residues. The V segment lost 5 bases and the J segment 5 bases; nucleotides outside the gene matches: 11. Germline V gene data show CDR1 as SGHTA and CDR2 as FQGNSA. The CDR3 DNA reads TGTGCCAGCAGCGGTCAAGGGGGCGAGGGGGAGACCCAGTACTTC. Its translation: CASSGQGGEGETQYF.

This CDR3 is CASSIRPHGYTF. CDR3 DNA sequence: TGTGCCAGTAGTATTAGACCCCATGGCTACACCTTC. The V and J genes are TRBV19 and TRBJ1-2; unclear D gene. The germline V gene encodes CDR1 LNHDA and CDR2 SQIVND (reference sequence). The germline V and J ends were trimmed by 3 bases and 6 bases, with 8 bases remaining between them. CDR3 length: 12 amino acids.

As for this clone: This sample also contains other DNA sequences that code for the same CDR3. The chain employs TRBV4-2 and TRBJ1-1; no clear D gene. Trimming left V 3 bases short and J 8 bases short, with 16 bases between. Per germline, CDR1 LGHNA and CDR2 YNFKEQ. The CDR3 runs to 14 residues. DNA for the CDR3: TGTGCCAGCAGCCAGGATAGAGGATTCTACGAAGCTTTCTTT. This gives the protein CASSQDRGFYEAFF.

This rearrangement joins TRBV11-3 to TRBJ2-1; TRBD1 is a possible D gene (5 bases). The CDR3 has 13 amino acids. Trimming stripped 3 bases from V and 2 bases from J, with 5 bases between. Germline V gene data show CDR1 as SGHNT and CDR2 as YENEEA. For the CDR3, the DNA is TGTGCCAGCAGCTTGGGGCCCTACAATGAGCAGTTCTTC. This encodes CASSLGPYNEQFF. The full variable domain, its missing parts supplied by reference TRBV11-3 and TRBJ2-1, is EAGVVQSPRYKIIEKKQPVAFWCNPISGHNTLYWYLQNLGQGPELLIRYENEEAVDDSQLPKDRFSAERLKGVDSTLKIQPAELGDSAVYLCASSLGPYNEQFFGPGTRLTVL.

The rearrangement uses TRBV19 and TRBJ1-1; 9 positions agree with TRBD1. Germline assignment: CDR1 LNHDA and CDR2 SQIVND (reference sequence). With 5 bases clipped from V and 5 bases from J, the junction kept 9 bases outside the gene matches. CDR3 length: 15 residues. The CDR3 region is CASSSTGGRLTEAFF. CDR3 nucleotides: TGTGCCAGTAGTTCGACAGGGGGACGGTTGACTGAAGCTTTCTTT.

The chain is built from TRBV7-9 and TRBJ2-1; D gene unclear. There are 10 residues in the CDR3. Trimming cost V 10 bases and J 4 bases, with 5 bases left between them. The germline V gene encodes CDR1 SEHNR and CDR2 FQNEAQ (reference sequence). As DNA, the CDR3 is TGTGCCACCTCGTACAATGAGCAGTTCTTC. Residues: CATSYNEQFF.

The chain couples TRBV2 to TRBJ1-2; the D is unclear. The V and J ends lost 7 bases and 7 bases respectively, with 16 bases between them. Germline values: CDR1 SNHLY, CDR2 FYNNEI. This CDR3 spans 13 amino acids. The CDR3 protein is CASTVGRDSGYTF. The CDR3 DNA is TGTGCCAGCACCGTTGGGAGGGATTCTGGCTACACCTTC.

This clone was counted a few times. The V and J genes are TRBV2 and TRBJ1-2; tentative D call: TRBD1 (5 bases). Germline V gene lookup returns CDR1 SNHLY and CDR2 FYNNEI. V was shortened by 7 bases and J by 0 bases, with 9 bases between the two germline ends. CDR3 length: 13 amino acids. The CDR3 DNA reads TGTGCCAGCACCAGCAGGGCTAACTATGGCTACACCTTC. Encoded protein: CASTSRANYGYTF.

This clone has a handful of counts. The chain recombines TRBV10-1 with TRBJ2-5; perhaps TRBD2 as D (5 bases). Trimming left V 3 bases short and J 0 bases short, with 8 bases between. The CDR3 totals 14 residues. Germline CDR1 and CDR2: WNHNN and SYGVQD (reference sequence). CDR3 region: CASSDGGHQETQYF. The CDR3, as DNA: TGCGCCAGCAGTGACGGCGGGCACCAAGAGACCCAGTACTTC.

Concerning this clone itself: At one end the junction does not follow the germline gene, possibly because of a read error. The chain combines TRBV7-9 with TRBJ2-5; 7 bases agree with TRBD1. The germline V gene encodes CDR1 SEHNR and CDR2 FQNEAQ (reference sequence). This CDR3 is built from 15 residues. CDR3 DNA: TGTGCCAGCACCTTAAGGACAGGTGGGGCAGAGACCCAGTACTTC. This gives the protein CASTLRTGGAETQYF.

The chain is built from TRBV10-3 and TRBJ2-2, with D hard to call. Germline loops: CDR1 ENHRY, CDR2 SYGVKD. With 6 bases removed from V and 8 bases from J, the gap between germline ends came to 10 bases. CDR3 length equals 12 residues. CDR3 loop: CAIRNGNGELFF. The CDR3 DNA is TGTGCCATCAGGAATGGAAATGGGGAGCTGTTTTTT.

This chain joins TRBV29-1 and TRBJ2-6; D is unclear. In germline, CDR1 is SQVTM, CDR2 ANQGSEA. V was clipped by 4 bases and J by 0 bases, with 4 bases between them. The CDR3 loop spans 13 amino acids. The CDR3 spells CSVVASGANVLTF. In nucleotides, the CDR3 is TGCAGCGTTGTGGCCTCTGGGGCCAACGTCCTGACTTTC.

The chain combines TRBV6-5 with TRBJ2-2; D is unresolved. The V end was cut by 6 bases, the J end by 4 bases, with 9 bases between. This CDR3 spans 13 amino acids. Germline V gene data show CDR1 as MNHEY and CDR2 as SVGAGI. CDR3 DNA sequence: TGTGCCAGCAGGGTAGTAGGCACCGGGGAGCTGTTTTTT. Translating it yields CASRVVGTGELFF.

The chain recombines TRBV20-1 with TRBJ1-2, with no clear D. V lost 3 bases to trimming and J lost 7 bases, with 9 bases between them. From germline, CDR1 is DFQATT and CDR2 SNEGSKA (reference sequence). The CDR3 runs to 11 residues. The CDR3 protein is CSASPGVGYTF. CDR3 nucleotides: TGCAGTGCTAGCCCGGGAGTTGGCTACACCTTC.

The gene calls are TRBV4-1 and TRBJ1-1, with TRBD1 as a possible D gene (6 bases). The CDR3 loop spans 13 amino acids. Per the germline V gene, CDR1 is MGHRA and CDR2 is YSYEKL. Trimming pared 5 bases from V and 6 bases from J, leaving 13 bases between. CDR3 sequence (DNA): TGCGCCAGCAGCAGAACAGGGATTCCTGAAGCTTTCTTT. As protein: CASSRTGIPEAFF.

The sample holds many counts of this clone. The J gene is TRBJ2-2, the V gene TRBV7-6; 8 bases align to TRBD1. Germline values: CDR1 SGHVS, CDR2 FNYEAQ. V dropped 5 bases and J dropped 5; count of bases not matched to a gene: 4. The CDR3 covers 14 residues. The CDR3 DNA follows: TGTGCCAGCAGCGCGACAGGGGAGACCGGGGAGCTGTTTTTT. Translated, it gives CASSATGETGELFF.

The sample holds a few counts of this clone. This rearrangement joins TRBV7-2 to TRBJ1-1; weak D call: TRBD1 (6 bases). Trimming pared 4 bases from V and 11 bases from J, leaving 14 bases between. The length of the CDR3 is 12 residues. Looked up from germline, CDR1 is SGHTA and CDR2 is FQGNSA. In nucleotides, the CDR3 is TGTGCCAGCAGCTGGACAGCCGATGGGGCTTTCTTT. Translating gives CASSWTADGAFF. Full variable domain (rest looked up from reference TRBV7-2 and TRBJ1-1): GAGVSQSPSNKVTEKGKDVELRCDPISGHTALYWYRQSLGQGLEFLIYFQGNSAPDKSGLPSDRFSAERTGGSVSTLTIQRTQQEDSAVYLCASSWTADGAFFGQGTRLTVV.

This clone was seen a handful of times. The V and J genes are TRBV19 and TRBJ1-6, with a tentative D call TRBD1 (6 bases). Trimming left V 2 bases short and J 6 bases short, with 8 bases between. CDR3 size: 14 residues. Germline-derived CDR1 and CDR2 are LNHDA and SQIVND (reference sequence). As DNA, the CDR3 is TGTGCCAGTAGTATAATGGACAGTAATTCACCCCTCCACTTT. Amino acid sequence: CASSIMDSNSPLHF.

The chain uses TRBV6-1 and TRBJ2-3; possible D gene TRBD2, 6 bases. The ends were cut back, 4 bases at V and 5 bases at J, with 10 bases in the middle. Germline V lookup: CDR1 MNHNS, CDR2 SASEGT. The CDR3 covers 13 residues. In nucleotides, the CDR3 is TGTGCCAGCAGTGTGGAGGGCGGAGATACGCAGTATTTT. It specifies CASSVEGGDTQYF.

The rearrangement links TRBV7-6 to TRBJ2-3; no definite D call. The CDR3 loop spans 14 amino acids. Deletions cut 2 bases from V and 2 bases from J, with 8 bases between. Germline CDR1 reads SGHVS; CDR2 reads FNYEAQ. The CDR3 loop is CASSLNSNTDTQYF. The CDR3, as DNA: TGTGCCAGCAGCTTAAACAGTAACACAGATACGCAGTATTTT.

This clone was seen only a few times. The chain couples TRBV6-5 to TRBJ1-2; 9 bases are shared with TRBD1. The germline V gene encodes CDR1 MNHEY and CDR2 SVGAGI. The length of the CDR3 is 12 residues. The V and J ends lost 5 bases and 8 bases, in that order; junction bases with no gene match: 3. CDR3 sequence: CASSPGQGGYTF. The CDR3 DNA reads TGTGCCAGCAGTCCGGGACAGGGAGGCTACACCTTC.

The genes are TRBV7-2 and TRBJ1-1; TRBD1 aligns across 11 bases. The CDR3 is made up of 17 amino acids. Trimming removed 2 bases from V and 0 bases from J; junction bases left unmatched: 5. Germline CDR1 reads SGHTA; CDR2 reads FQGNSA. The CDR3, as DNA: TGTGCCAGCAGCTTAAGGGACAGGGGGTACCTGAACACTGAAGCTTTCTTT. Encoded protein: CASSLRDRGYLNTEAFF.

This clone was detected a few times. The V gene is TRBV7-8, the J gene TRBJ2-2; tentatively, D is TRBD1 or TRBD2 (5 bases each). The ends were cut back, 8 bases at V and 6 bases at J, with 19 bases in the middle. CDR1 is SGHVS, CDR2 FQNEAQ, per germline. This CDR3 is built from 15 residues. The CDR3 loop is CASGSGTYEPGELFF. For the CDR3, the DNA is TGTGCCAGCGGCTCGGGGACCTACGAGCCCGGGGAGCTGTTTTTT.